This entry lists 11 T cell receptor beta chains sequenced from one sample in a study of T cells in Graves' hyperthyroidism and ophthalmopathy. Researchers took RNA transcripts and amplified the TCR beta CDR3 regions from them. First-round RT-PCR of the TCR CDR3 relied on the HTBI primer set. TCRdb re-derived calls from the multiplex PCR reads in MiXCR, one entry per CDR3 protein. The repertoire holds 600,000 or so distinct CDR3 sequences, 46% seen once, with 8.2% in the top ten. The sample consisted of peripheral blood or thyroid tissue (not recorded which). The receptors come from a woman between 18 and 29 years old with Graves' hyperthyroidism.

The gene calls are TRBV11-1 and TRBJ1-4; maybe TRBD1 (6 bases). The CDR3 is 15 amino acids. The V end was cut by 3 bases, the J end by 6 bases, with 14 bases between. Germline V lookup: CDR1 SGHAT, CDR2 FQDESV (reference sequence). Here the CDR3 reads CASSLVGTHDEKLFF. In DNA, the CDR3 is TGTGCCAGCAGCTTGGTAGGGACACACGATGAAAAACTGTTTTTT.

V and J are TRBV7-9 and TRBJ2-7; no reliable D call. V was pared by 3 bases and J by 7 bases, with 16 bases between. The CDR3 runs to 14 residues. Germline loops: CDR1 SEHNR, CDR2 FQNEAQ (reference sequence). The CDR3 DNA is TGTGCCAGCAGCTTCCGGGTGGAAACTGGTGAGCAGTACTTC. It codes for CASSFRVETGEQYF.

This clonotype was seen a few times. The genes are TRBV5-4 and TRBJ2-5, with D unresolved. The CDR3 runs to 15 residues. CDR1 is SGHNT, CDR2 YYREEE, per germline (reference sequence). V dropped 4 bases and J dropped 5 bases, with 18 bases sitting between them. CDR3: CASSQGPGGGETQYF. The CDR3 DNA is TGTGCCAGCAGCCAAGGACCCGGCGGTGGGGAGACCCAGTACTTC.

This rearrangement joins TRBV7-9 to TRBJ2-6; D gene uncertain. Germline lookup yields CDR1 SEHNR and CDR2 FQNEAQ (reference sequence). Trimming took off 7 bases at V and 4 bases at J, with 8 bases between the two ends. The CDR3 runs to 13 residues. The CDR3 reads CASTLTGANVLTF. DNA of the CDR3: TGTGCCAGCACCTTGACAGGGGCCAACGTCCTGACTTTC.

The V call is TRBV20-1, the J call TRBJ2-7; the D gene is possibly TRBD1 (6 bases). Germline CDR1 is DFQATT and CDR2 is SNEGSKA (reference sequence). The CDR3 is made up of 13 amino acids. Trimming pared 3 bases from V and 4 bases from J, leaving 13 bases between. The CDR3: CSARWTDTYEQYF. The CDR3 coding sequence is TGCAGTGCTAGGTGGACAGATACTTACGAGCAGTACTTC.

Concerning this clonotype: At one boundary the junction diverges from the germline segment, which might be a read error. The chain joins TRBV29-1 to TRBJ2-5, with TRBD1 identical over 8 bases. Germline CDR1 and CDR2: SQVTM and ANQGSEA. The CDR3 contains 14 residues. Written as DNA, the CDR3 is TGTAGCGTTGAAGATCCGACAGGGGAGGAGACCCAGTACTTC. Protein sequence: CSVEDPTGEETQYF. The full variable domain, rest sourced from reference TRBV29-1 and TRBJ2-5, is SAVISQKPSRDICQRGTSLTIQCQVDSQVTMMFWYRQQPGQSLTLIATANQGSEATYESGFVIDKFPISRPNLTFSTLTVSNMSPEDSSIYLCSVEDPTGEETQYFGPGTRLLVL.

The CDR3 sequence is CARDRDTEAFF. CDR3 DNA sequence: TGTGCTAGAGACAGGGACACTGAAGCTTTCTTT. The rearrangement uses TRBV19 and TRBJ1-1; 7 bases agree with TRBD1. The germline V gene has CDR1 LNHDA and CDR2 SQIVND (reference sequence). CDR3 length: 11 amino acids.

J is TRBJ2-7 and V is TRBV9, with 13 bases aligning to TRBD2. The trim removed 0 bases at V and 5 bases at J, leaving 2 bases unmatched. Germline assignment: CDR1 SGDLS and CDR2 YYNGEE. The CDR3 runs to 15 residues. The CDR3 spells CASSVDGLAGDEQYF. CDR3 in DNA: TGTGCCAGCAGCGTAGACGGACTAGCGGGAGACGAGCAGTACTTC.

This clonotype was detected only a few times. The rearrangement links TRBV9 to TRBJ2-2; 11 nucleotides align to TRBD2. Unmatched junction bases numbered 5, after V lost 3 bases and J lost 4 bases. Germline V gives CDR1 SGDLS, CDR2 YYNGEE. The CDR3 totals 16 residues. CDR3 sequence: CASSEGLAAGTGELFF. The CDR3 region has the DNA TGTGCCAGCAGCGAGGGACTAGCGGCGGGCACCGGGGAGCTGTTTTTT.

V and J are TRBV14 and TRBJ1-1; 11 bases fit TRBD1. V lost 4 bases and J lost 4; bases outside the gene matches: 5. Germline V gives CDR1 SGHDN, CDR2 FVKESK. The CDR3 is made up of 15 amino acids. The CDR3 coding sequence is TGTGCCAGCAGCCCCAGCGGGACAGGGGGCACTGAAGCTTTCTTT. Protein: CASSPSGTGGTEAFF.

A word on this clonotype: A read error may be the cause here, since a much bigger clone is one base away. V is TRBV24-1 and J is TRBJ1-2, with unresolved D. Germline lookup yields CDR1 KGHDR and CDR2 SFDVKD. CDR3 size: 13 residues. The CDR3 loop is CVTSPPGSYGYTF. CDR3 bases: TGTGTCACCAGTCCCCCGGGATCCTATGGCTACACCTTC.